This T cell receptor (beta chain) is from a study of blood T cell repertoires in COVID-19. Study information: COVID-19 samples from acute and convalescent phases originated in the United States, Italy and Spain. Nucleic acid was either cDNA or gDNA, and it came from T cells, B-cell-depleted T cells, or PBMCs.

V dropped 0 bases and J dropped 6; count of bases not matched to a gene: 11. Looked up from germline, CDR1 is SGHRS and CDR2 is YFSETQ. CDR3 length equals 17 residues. Profiled with immunoSEQ multiplex PCR; TCRdb holds only in-frame clones, not every one. Among over 85,000 clones, about 91% were seen once, and the ten largest hold 7% to 8.5%. The genes are TRBV5-1 and TRBJ1-5, with 8 bases that match TRBD1. This TCR came from a woman aged 70-85 years with acute or convalescent COVID-19. Sequencing used peripheral blood. CDR3 residues: CASSLAPGTGGSQPQHF. The CDR3 DNA reads as TGCGCCAGCAGCTTGGCCCCCGGGACAGGTGGATCTCAGCCCCAGCATTTT.